The entry below describes one T cell receptor beta chain. As yet, its antigen is unknown. TCRdb's copy holds only in-frame clones and misses some; the assay was immunoSEQ multiplex PCR. The table includes under 200,000 clones, about 92% detected once. The data are from a study of T cell responses to AZD1222 COVID-19 vaccine. CDR1 is SNHLY and CDR2 is FYNNEI in the germline V gene. This CDR3 has 15 residues. V gave up 4 bases and J gave up 9 bases; unmatched junction bases: 13. Study-level results: It was only five to seven AZD1222 recipients who were seropositive at baseline. Across the whole spike, CD4 TCRs peaked at regions 160-218 and 743-854. Elevations in Spike-specific TCR breadth and depth followed administration of two AZD1222 doses. A mostly white British donor set with more females was recruited, and clonal diversity was possibly underestimated.

This rearrangement joins TRBV2 to TRBJ2-7; 9 positions match TRBD1. This receptor was identified in an adult in good health. Sample: peripheral blood, taken on day 0 of MenACWY control vaccination. The CDR3 reads CASSATPGQGTVQYF. In DNA form, the CDR3 reads TGTGCCAGCAGTGCGACACCGGGACAGGGTACAGTGCAGTACTTC.